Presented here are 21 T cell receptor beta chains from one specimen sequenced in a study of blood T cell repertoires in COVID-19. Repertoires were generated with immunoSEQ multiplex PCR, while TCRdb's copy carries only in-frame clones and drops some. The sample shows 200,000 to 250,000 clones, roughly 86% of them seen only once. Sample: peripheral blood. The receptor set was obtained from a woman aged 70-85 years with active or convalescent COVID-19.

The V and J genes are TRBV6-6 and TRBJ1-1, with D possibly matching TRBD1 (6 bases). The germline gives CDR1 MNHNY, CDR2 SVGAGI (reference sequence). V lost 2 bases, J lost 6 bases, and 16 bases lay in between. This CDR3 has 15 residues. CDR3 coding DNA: TGTGCCAGCAGTTACCCTCCGGACAGTACCGCTGAAGCTTTCTTT. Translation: CASSYPPDSTAEAFF.

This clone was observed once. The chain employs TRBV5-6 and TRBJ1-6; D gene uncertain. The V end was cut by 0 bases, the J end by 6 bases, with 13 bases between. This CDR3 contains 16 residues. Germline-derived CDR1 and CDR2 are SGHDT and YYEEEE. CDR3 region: CASSLAYASGNSPLHF. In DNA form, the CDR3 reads TGTGCCAGCAGCTTGGCCTATGCCAGCGGTAATTCACCCCTCCACTTT.

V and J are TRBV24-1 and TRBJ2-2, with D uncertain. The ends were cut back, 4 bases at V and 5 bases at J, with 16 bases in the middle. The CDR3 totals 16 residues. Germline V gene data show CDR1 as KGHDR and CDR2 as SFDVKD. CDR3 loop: CATSDPTTVRTGELFF. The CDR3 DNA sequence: TGTGCCACCAGTGACCCTACTACCGTGCGGACCGGGGAGCTGTTTTTT.

CDR3: CASSQDSPLEQYF. CDR3 nucleotide sequence: TGCGCCAGCAGCCAAGATAGCCCCCTTGAGCAGTACTTC. The genes are TRBV4-3 and TRBJ2-7; D gene uncertain. Trimming shortened V by 0 bases and J by 7 bases, and 10 bases separated the two germline ends. The CDR3 is 13 residues long. Germline V gene lookup returns CDR1 LGHNA and CDR2 YSLEER.

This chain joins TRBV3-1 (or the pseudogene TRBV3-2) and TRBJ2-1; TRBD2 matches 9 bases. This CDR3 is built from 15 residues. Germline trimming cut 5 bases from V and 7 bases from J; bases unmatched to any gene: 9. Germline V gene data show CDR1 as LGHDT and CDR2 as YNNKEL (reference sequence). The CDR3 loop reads CASSFTRGGGNEQFF. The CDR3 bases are TGTGCCAGCAGCTTTACTCGCGGGGGGGGGAATGAGCAGTTCTTC.

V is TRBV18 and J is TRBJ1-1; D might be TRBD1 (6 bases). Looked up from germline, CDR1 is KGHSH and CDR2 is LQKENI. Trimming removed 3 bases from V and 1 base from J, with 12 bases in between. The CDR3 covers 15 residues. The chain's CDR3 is CASSPAGAKNTEAFF. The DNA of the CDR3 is TGTGCCAGCTCACCGGCGGGGGCCAAGAACACTGAAGCTTTCTTT.

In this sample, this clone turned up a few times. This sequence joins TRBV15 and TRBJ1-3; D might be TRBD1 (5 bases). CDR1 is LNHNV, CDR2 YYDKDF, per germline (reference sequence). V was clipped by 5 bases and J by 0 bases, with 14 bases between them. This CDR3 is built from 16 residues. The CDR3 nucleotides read TGTGCCACCAGCGATAGACAGACACTCTCTGGAAACACCATATATTTT. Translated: CATSDRQTLSGNTIYF.

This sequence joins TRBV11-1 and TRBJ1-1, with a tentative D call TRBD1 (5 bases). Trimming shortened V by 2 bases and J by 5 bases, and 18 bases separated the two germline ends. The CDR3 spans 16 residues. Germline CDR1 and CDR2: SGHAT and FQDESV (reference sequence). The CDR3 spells CASSLYSTDSWTEAFF. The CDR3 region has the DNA TGTGCCAGCAGCTTATATTCGACAGATTCGTGGACTGAAGCTTTCTTT.

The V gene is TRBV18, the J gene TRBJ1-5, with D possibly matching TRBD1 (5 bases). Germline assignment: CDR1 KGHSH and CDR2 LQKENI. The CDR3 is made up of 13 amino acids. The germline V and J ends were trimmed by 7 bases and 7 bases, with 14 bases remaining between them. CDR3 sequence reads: CASCAGEGQPQHF. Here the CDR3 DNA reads TGTGCCAGCTGCGCGGGGGAGGGACAGCCCCAGCATTTT. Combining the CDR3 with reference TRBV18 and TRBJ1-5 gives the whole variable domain NAGVMQNPRHLVRRRGQEARLRCSPMKGHSHVYWYRQLPEEGLKFMVYLQKENIIDESGMPKERFSAEFPKEGPSILRIQQVVRGDSAAYFCASCAGEGQPQHFGDGTRLSIL.

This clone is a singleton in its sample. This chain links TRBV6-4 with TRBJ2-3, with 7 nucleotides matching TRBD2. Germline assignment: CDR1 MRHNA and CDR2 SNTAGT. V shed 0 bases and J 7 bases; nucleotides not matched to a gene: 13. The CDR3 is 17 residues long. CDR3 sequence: CASSDSGSPKGLYTQYF. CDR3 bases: TGTGCCAGCAGTGACTCAGGATCCCCAAAGGGACTATATACGCAGTATTTT.

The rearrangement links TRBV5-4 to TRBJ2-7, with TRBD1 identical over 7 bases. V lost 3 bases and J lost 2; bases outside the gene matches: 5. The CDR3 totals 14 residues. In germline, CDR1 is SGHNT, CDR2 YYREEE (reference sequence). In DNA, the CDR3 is TGTGCCAGCAGCTCCACGGGACAGACCTACGAGCAGTACTTC. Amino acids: CASSSTGQTYEQYF.

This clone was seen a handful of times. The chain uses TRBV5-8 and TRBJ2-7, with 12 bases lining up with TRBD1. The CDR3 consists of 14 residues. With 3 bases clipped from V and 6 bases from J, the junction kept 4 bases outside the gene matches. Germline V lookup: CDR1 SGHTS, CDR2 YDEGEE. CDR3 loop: CASSWGQGASEQYF. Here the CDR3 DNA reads TGTGCCAGCAGCTGGGGACAGGGGGCATCCGAGCAGTACTTC.

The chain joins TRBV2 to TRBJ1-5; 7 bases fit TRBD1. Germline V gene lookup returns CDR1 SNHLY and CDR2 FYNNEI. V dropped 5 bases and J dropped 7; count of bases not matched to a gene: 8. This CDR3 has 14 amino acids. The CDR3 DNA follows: TGTGCCAGCAGTCTCGAGGGGGCTCGACAGCCCCAGCATTTT. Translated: CASSLEGARQPQHF.

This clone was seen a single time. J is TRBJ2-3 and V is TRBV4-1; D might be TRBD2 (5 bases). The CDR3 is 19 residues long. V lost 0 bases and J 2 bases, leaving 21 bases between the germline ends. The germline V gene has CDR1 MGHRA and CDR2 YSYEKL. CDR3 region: CASSQDRGDHGYPTDTQYF. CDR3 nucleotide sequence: TGCGCCAGCAGCCAAGATCGGGGAGACCACGGCTACCCCACAGATACGCAGTATTTT.

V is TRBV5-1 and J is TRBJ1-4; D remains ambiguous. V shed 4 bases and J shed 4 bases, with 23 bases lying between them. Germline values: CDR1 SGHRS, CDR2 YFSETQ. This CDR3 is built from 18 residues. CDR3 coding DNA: TGCGCCAGCAGCCGACTAACCCCCGAGAGTGCGATTAATGAAAAACTGTTTTTT. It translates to CASSRLTPESAINEKLFF.

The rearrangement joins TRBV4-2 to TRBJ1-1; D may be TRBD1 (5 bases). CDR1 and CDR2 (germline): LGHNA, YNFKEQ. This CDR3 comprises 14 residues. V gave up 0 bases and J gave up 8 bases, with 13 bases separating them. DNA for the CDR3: TGTGCCAGCAGCCAAGAGGGGGGAAACAGAGAAGCTTTCTTT. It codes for CASSQEGGNREAFF.

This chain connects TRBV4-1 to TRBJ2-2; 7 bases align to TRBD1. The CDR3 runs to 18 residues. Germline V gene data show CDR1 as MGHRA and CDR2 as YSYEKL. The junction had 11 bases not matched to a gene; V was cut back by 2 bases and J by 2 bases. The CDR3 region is CASSQRQRTGINTGELFF. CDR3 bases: TGCGCCAGCAGCCAACGTCAAAGGACAGGCATTAACACCGGGGAGCTGTTTTTT.

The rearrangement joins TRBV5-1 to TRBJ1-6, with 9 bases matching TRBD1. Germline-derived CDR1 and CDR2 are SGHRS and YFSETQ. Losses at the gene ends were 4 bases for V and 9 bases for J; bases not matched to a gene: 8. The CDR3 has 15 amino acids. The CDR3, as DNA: TGCGCCAGCAGCGCGGTACAGGGGGCCGTTTCACCCCTCCACTTT. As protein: CASSAVQGAVSPLHF. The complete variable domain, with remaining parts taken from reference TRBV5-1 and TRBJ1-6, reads KAGVTQTPRYLIKTRGQQVTLSCSPISGHRSVSWYQQTPGQGLQFLFEYFSETQRNKGNFPGRFSGRQFSNSRSEMNVSTLELGDSALYLCASSAVQGAVSPLHFGNGTRLTVT.

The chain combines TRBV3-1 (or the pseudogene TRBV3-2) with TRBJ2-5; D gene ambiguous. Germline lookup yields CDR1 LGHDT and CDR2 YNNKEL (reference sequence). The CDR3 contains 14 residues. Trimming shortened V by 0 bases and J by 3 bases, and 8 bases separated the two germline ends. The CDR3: CASSQDFGEETQYF. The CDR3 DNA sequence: TGTGCCAGCAGCCAAGATTTCGGTGAAGAGACCCAGTACTTC.

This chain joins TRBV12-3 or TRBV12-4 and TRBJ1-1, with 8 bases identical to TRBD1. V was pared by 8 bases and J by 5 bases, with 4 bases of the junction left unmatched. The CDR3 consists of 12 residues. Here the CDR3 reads CASGQGLTEAFF. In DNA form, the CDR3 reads TGTGCCAGCGGACAGGGTTTGACTGAAGCTTTCTTT.

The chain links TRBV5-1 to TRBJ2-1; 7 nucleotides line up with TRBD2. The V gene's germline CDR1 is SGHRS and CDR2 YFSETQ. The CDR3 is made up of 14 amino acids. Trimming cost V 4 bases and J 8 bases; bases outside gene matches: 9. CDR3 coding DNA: TGCGCCAGCAGCCCACTGACTAGCTCGGATGAGCAGTTCTTC. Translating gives CASSPLTSSDEQFF.